This T cell receptor (beta chain) derives from a study of OX40 agonist ivuxolimab in advanced cancers. Looking at the study overall: Ivuxolimab was a fully human IgG2 agonistic monoclonal antibody targeting the costimulatory receptor OX40 (CD134). Intravenous ivuxolimab was administered to patients every 2 weeks at six dose levels: 0.01, 0.1, 0.3, 1.5, 3 and 10 mg/kg. Of the approximately 50 dose-escalation patients, hepatocellular carcinoma was present in roughly 19, melanoma in some 15, renal cell carcinoma in 9 and head and neck cancer in 9. A male proportion of 82.7% and a mean age of 60 years, ranging from about 20 to 85, were recorded for the dose-escalation cohort. Patients were allowed to have had prior anti-PD-1, anti-PD-L1 or anti-CTLA-4 therapy, and around 43% of the dose-escalation patients had been treated with checkpoint inhibitors. Partial responses were achieved by three dose-escalation patients, of whom one had hepatocellular carcinoma and two had cutaneous melanoma. Peripheral TCRbeta sequencing aimed to test whether ivuxolimab altered TCR sequence diversity and caused clonal T-cell expansion. The monotherapy dose-escalation portion (N of about 49 patients) of the phase I ivuxolimab trial is reported in the paper.

The full study reports these points: Low levels of normalized T-cell clonal expansion were also seen in some nonresponding patients. Partial responders in the 0.1-3.0 mg/kg groups had among the lowest normalized peripheral clonal expansion, especially among CD8+ T cells. The antigen specificity of the clonally expanded peripheral T cells was not determined. At doses from 0.1 to 3.0 mg/kg, clonal expansion was seen in both CD4+ and CD8+ blood T cells between baseline and week 6. After ivuxolimab, CD8+ T cells had more expanded clones than CD4+ T cells on average.

The trial excluded patients who had a history of autoimmune disease or who were on systemic immunosuppression. In every dose cohort, peripheral blood was drawn for TCR sequencing at baseline, cycle 4 day 1, and cycle 7 day 1. Samples were obtained from an open-label, multicenter, first-in-human phase I dose-escalation trial of ivuxolimab. Adults with locally advanced or metastatic head and neck squamous cell, hepatocellular, melanoma or renal cell carcinoma were enrolled in the trial. Before TCR sequencing, CD4+ and CD8+ T cells were separately sorted from peripheral blood. To note about this clone: No antigen is known for it. Qualities for individual bases were not recorded, and no much larger clone is one base off.

The CDR3 covers 12 residues, taking in both the cysteine and the phenylalanine. Only the CDR3 DNA stays, 36 bases, in frame from base 1. CDR1 is given as MNHNS and CDR2 as SASEGT, both from the germline V gene. Deletion took 5 bases off V and 2 bases off J, with a span of 6 bases between the germline ends. Genomic DNA was extracted from sorted cells for sequencing of the TCRbeta CDR3 region. The immunoSEQ Assay was used for sequencing of TCRbeta CDR3 regions. The source is immuneACCESS, and TCRdb retained only in-frame sequences with V and J called. Part of the clones is not carried over; for the studies checked, unresolved V genes explain less than half of this, and the remainder is unexplained. The sample table lists about 86,000 clones, roughly 85% of them with a count of one. The ten largest account for approximately 1.5% of the sample.

The V and J genes are TRBV6-1 and TRBJ1-2, with no D gene named confidently. Sample: CD4+ or CD8+ T cells sorted from blood, taken in a trial of the OX40 agonist ivuxolimab. This clonotype was obtained from an adult with an advanced solid tumor such as melanoma, head and neck, liver or kidney cancer. The nucleotide sequence is given as TGTGCCAGCAGTTATGTCAACTATGGCTACACCTTC. Translated, it gives CASSYVNYGYTF.